A selection of T cell receptor beta chains follows, all from one sample in a study of regulatory T cells in long-lasting Graves disease. TCRdb reanalysed the multiplex PCR reads using MiXCR and keeps one entry per CDR3 protein. The sample records about 450,000 distinct CDR3 sequences, 16% being singletons. This sample also appeared in a second study, on T cells in Graves' hyperthyroidism and ophthalmopathy.

The material was peripheral blood mononuclear cells (PBMCs), obtained at new diagnosis, from a patient treated with antithyroid drugs. All receptors derive from a woman in her 30s with Graves disease. CDR3s include the opening cysteine and the closing phenylalanine or tryptophan. A D gene is named only where the DNA matches it firmly. Expanded clones get a size class; other rows say once, few or many, or leave the size out.

j_gene	v_gene	abundance	d_gene	CDR3nt	CDR3aa
TRBJ2-5	TRBV20-1	many	.	TGCAGTGCTATGGAGGGGGGGGAGACCCAGTACTTC	CSAMEGGETQYF
TRBJ1-2	TRBV28	many	.	TGTGCCAGCAGTTTATCGGAGGGGGCTAACTATGGCTACACCTTC	CASSLSEGANYGYTF
TRBJ2-7	TRBV28	many	TRBD2	TGTGCCAGCAGGAAAGCGGGAAGCTCCTACGAGCAGTACTTC	CASRKAGSSYEQYF
TRBJ1-4	TRBV6-1	.	TRBD1	TGTGCCAGCAGTGCCCTACAGGGGGCTGAAAAACTGTTTTTT	CASSALQGAEKLFF
TRBJ2-1	TRBV7-6	many	TRBD2	TGTGCCAGCAGCCTAGCGGGAGGGCACTACAATGAGCAGTTCTTC	CASSLAGGHYNEQFF
TRBJ2-2	TRBV20-1	many	.	TGCAGTGCTAGAGATACGGGGGGGGAGCTGTTTTTT	CSARDTGGELFF
TRBJ2-7	TRBV13	.	TRBD2	TGTGCCAGCAGCTTAGTAGCGGGAGGGCTCCCTACCTACGAGCAGTACTTC	CASSLVAGGLPTYEQYF
TRBJ2-7	TRBV6-9	few	.	.	CASSSSGPTSGRAYEQYF
TRBJ2-7	TRBV6-2/TRBV6-3	.	.	TGTGCCAGCAGAAGCGTTGGGCAGACCTCCTACGAGCAGTACTTC	CASRSVGQTSYEQYF
TRBJ2-2	TRBV19	.	TRBD1	TGTGCCAGTAGTACGTGGACAGGCACCGGGGAGCTGTTTTTT	CASSTWTGTGELFF
TRBJ1-1	TRBV6-2/TRBV6-3	many	.	TGTGCCAGCCAGCTACAGGGTAGGGGAACTGAAGCTTTCTTT	CASQLQGRGTEAFF
TRBJ2-1	TRBV6-1	many	TRBD2	TGTGCCAGCAGATGGACTAGCGGGGTGAATGAGCAGTTCTTC	CASRWTSGVNEQFF
TRBJ2-3	TRBV11-2	many	.	TGTGCCAGCAGCTTATCTCCGGACGCAGATACGCAGTATTTT	CASSLSPDADTQYF
TRBJ2-2	TRBV10-1	.	.	TGCGCCAGCAGCGGGACGCCGAACACCGGGGAGCTGTTTTTT	CASSGTPNTGELFF
TRBJ2-3	TRBV24-1	.	TRBD1	TGTGCCACCGGCGGACAGGGACTCACAGATACGCAGTATTTT	CATGGQGLTDTQYF
TRBJ2-1	TRBV2	many	TRBD2	TGTGCCAGCACTAGCGGGAGGGACGTTGGATACAATGAGCAGTTCTTC	CASTSGRDVGYNEQFF
TRBJ1-1	TRBV7-9	many	.	TGTGCCAGCAGCTTACCCCCACGGGACACTGAAGCTTTCTTT	CASSLPPRDTEAFF
TRBJ2-1	TRBV20-1	many	TRBD2	TGCAGTGCATACCGGAGCGGGAAGGACAATGAGCAGTTCTTC	CSAYRSGKDNEQFF
TRBJ2-1	TRBV7-2	many	TRBD2	TGTGCCAGCAGCCCGGGACTAGCGGGAAACAATGAGCAGTTCTTC	CASSPGLAGNNEQFF
TRBJ2-3	TRBV7-9	many	.	TGTGCCCTGTTGGGGACAAACACAGATACGCAGTATTTT	CALLGTNTDTQYF
TRBJ2-3	TRBV6-1	few	TRBD2	TGTGCCAGCAGCCGGCAAGCGGGAGGGGAGCGTACAGATACGCAGTATTTT	CASSRQAGGERTDTQYF
TRBJ2-1	TRBV11-2	many	.	TGTGCCAGTAGCATCTCAGGGGCCCATGAGCAGTTCTTC	CASSISGAHEQFF
TRBJ1-1	TRBV19	few	.	TGTGCCAGTAGTATCGGGGACGGTACTGAAGCTTTCTTT	CASSIGDGTEAFF
TRBJ2-3	TRBV28	many	.	TGTGCCAGCAGTCCTGGGGACTTTACTAGCACAGATACGCAGTATTTT	CASSPGDFTSTDTQYF
TRBJ2-2	TRBV7-7	many	TRBD2	TGTGCTACCCATCCGGGACTAGGGGACACCGGGGAGCTGTTTTTT	CATHPGLGDTGELFF
TRBJ1-2	TRBV7-2	many	TRBD1	TGTGCCAGCAGCTTATCCCTTCCACAGGGGGAGAACTATGGCTACACCTTC	CASSLSLPQGENYGYTF
TRBJ1-3	TRBV29-1	.	.	TGCAGCGTTGCTAAGGGGCTTAGGGGAAACACCATATATTTT	CSVAKGLRGNTIYF
TRBJ2-5	TRBV7-2	.	TRBD2	TGTGCCAGCAGACCAGGGAGGGGATACGGGTACCAAGAGACCCAGTACTTC	CASRPGRGYGYQETQYF
TRBJ2-7	TRBV7-9	many	.	TGTGCCAGCAGCTTGATGCAGGACGAGCAGTACTTC	CASSLMQDEQYF
TRBJ2-1	TRBV19	many	TRBD2	TGTGCCAGTAGGGGACTAGCGGGAATATACAATGAGCAGTTCTTC	CASRGLAGIYNEQFF
TRBJ1-4	TRBV9	.	TRBD1	TGTGCCAGCAGCGCGGACGGGACAGGGCGGGAAAAACTGTTTTTT	CASSADGTGREKLFF
TRBJ2-5	TRBV27	.	TRBD2	TGTGCCAGCAGTTTAAATCCGGGACTAGCGATGCAAGAGACCCAGTACTTC	CASSLNPGLAMQETQYF
TRBJ1-2	TRBV4-1	.	.	TGCGCCAGCAGCCAAGAATGGGGAGGGGTTTCTGGCTGCACCTTC	CASSQEWGGVSGCTF
TRBJ2-7	TRBV18	many	.	TGTGCCAGCTCTCAACGGGACGGCTCCTACGAGCAGTACTTC	CASSQRDGSYEQYF
TRBJ2-1	TRBV9	.	TRBD2	TGTGCCAGCAGCGTAGCGGCTAGCGGGATCATGGGGGAGCAGTTCTTC	CASSVAASGIMGEQFF
TRBJ2-5	TRBV30	many	.	TGTGCCTGGAGTGCCGGGGTCACCCGGACAGAAGAGACCCAGTACTTC	CAWSAGVTRTEETQYF
TRBJ2-5	TRBV11-3	many	.	TGTGCCAGCAGCGCCCGCGTGATGGAGACCCAGTACTTC	CASSARVMETQYF